This T cell receptor (beta chain) stems from a study of cytomegalovirus exposure and HLA in healthy donors. Study conclusions and caveats: CMV serostatus stood as the only immune exposure information on hand. Confirmation in vitro established that a few CMV-associated chains were specific for CMV antigens.

The length of the CDR3 is 11 residues. Trimming cost V 5 bases and J 2 bases, with 3 bases left between them. CDR1 is MDHEN and CDR2 is SYDVKM in the germline V gene. Turning to this clone: Antigen unknown.

Primers included in the PCR were 60 Vbeta and 13 Jbeta primers. The repertoire was sequenced with immunoSEQ multiplex PCR; TCRdb's copy has only in-frame clones and lacks some. The sample carries 60,000 to 90,000 clones, roughly 67% recorded once. The specimen sequenced was PBMCs. The TCR comes from a man in his forties in good health and CMV-seropositive. The chain recombines TRBV28 with TRBJ1-1; D is unresolved. The CDR3 protein is CASSQNTEAFF. Written as DNA, the CDR3 is TGTGCCAGCAGTCAAAACACTGAAGCTTTCTTT. The whole variable domain, remainder taken from reference TRBV28 and TRBJ1-1, is DVKVTQSSRYLVKRTGEKVFLECVQDMDHENMFWYRQDPGLGLRLIYFSYDVKMKEKGDIPEGYSVSREKKERFSLILESASTNQTSMYLCASSQNTEAFFGQGTRLTVV.